The rows below give T cell receptor beta chains drawn from one sample of a study of blood T cell repertoires in COVID-19. Clones were sequenced by immunoSEQ multiplex PCR, and TCRdb holds only the in-frame ones, with some missing. The sample has 150,000 to 200,000 clones, about 90% seen once. Input material: peripheral blood. These receptors all stem from a young man with COVID-19, enrolled during active disease. Each CDR3 is given with its conserved first and last residue. A D gene is named only where the DNA matches it firmly. Only some rows state a clone size, as once, few, many or a class for expanded clones.

V gene	J gene	CDR3 length	clone size	D gene	CDR3 protein	CDR3 DNA
TRBV7-2	TRBJ1-6	13	few	-	CASSLDRDSPLHF	TGTGCCAGCAGCTTAGACAGGGATTCACCCCTCCACTTT
TRBV18	TRBJ1-5	13	-	-	CASSPQGNQPQHF	TGTGCCAGCTCACCTCAGGGTAATCAGCCCCAGCATTTT
TRBV19	TRBJ2-7	13	once	-	CASSRTRDYEQYF	TGTGCCAGTAGTAGGACAAGAGACTACGAGCAGTACTTC
TRBV19	TRBJ1-5	12	-	TRBD1	CASTHRGQPQHF	TGTGCCAGTACACACAGGGGTCAGCCCCAGCATTTT
TRBV23-1	TRBJ2-6	19	-	-	CASAPLGACARSGANVLTF	TGCGCCAGCGCCCCCCTGGGGGCTTGTGCGCGCTCTGGGGCCAACGTCCTGACTTTC
TRBV18	TRBJ2-2	16	once	TRBD1	CASSPWTGANTGELFF	TGTGCCAGCTCACCGTGGACAGGGGCGAACACCGGGGAGCTGTTTTTT
TRBV19	TRBJ2-2	15	-	-	CASSIIASFTGELFF	TGTGCCAGTAGTATAATAGCCAGCTTCACCGGGGAGCTGTTTTTT
TRBV30	TRBJ1-6	12	-	-	CAWSLREAPLHF	TGTGCCTGGAGTCTCAGGGAGGCACCCCTCCACTTT
TRBV5-5	TRBJ2-1	14	-	TRBD2	CASSLGLAGDEQFF	TGTGCCAGCAGCTTGGGACTAGCGGGAGATGAGCAGTTCTTC
TRBV6-5	TRBJ1-2	15	-	-	CASSYSSGVNYGYTF	TGTGCCAGCAGTTACTCGTCAGGGGTTAACTATGGCTACACCTTC
TRBV18	TRBJ2-1	13	once	-	CASSPPQRNEQFF	TGTGCCAGCTCACCACCGCAGCGGAATGAGCAGTTCTTC
TRBV4-2	TRBJ2-4	15	-	TRBD2	CASSQEWSLAGIQYF	TGTGCCAGCAGCCAAGAGTGGAGCCTAGCGGGTATTCAGTACTTC
TRBV7-9	TRBJ2-3	14	-	-	CASSSDRKTDTQYF	TGTGCCAGCAGCTCCGACAGGAAGACAGATACGCAGTATTTT
TRBV19	TRBJ2-7	14	-	-	CASSIFPGTYEQYF	TGTGCCAGTAGTATATTTCCGGGAACCTACGAGCAGTACTTC
TRBV28	TRBJ2-7	15	once	TRBD1	CASSERTGASYEQYF	TGTGCCAGCAGTGAGAGGACAGGGGCCTCCTACGAGCAGTACTTC
TRBV2	TRBJ1-5	15	-	-	CASREQGGGNQPQHF	TGTGCCAGCAGGGAACAGGGAGGTGGCAATCAGCCCCAGCATTTT
TRBV19	TRBJ1-2	13	-	-	CASSRAQGHGYTF	TGTGCCAGTAGTAGGGCGCAGGGCCATGGCTACACCTTC
TRBV5-1	TRBJ2-5	14	-	-	CASSLDRTRETQYF	TGCGCCAGCAGCTTGGATAGGACAAGGGAGACCCAGTACTTC
TRBV18	TRBJ2-7	17	-	TRBD2	CASSPPGVSGGTYEQYF	TGTGCCAGCTCACCACCGGGAGTTAGCGGGGGAACCTACGAGCAGTACTTC
TRBV7-2	TRBJ1-1	17	-	TRBD1	CASRVADRGPLNTEAFF	TGTGCCAGCAGGGTAGCCGACAGGGGCCCGTTGAACACTGAAGCTTTCTTT
TRBV6-2/TRBV6-3	TRBJ1-5	14	-	TRBD1	CASSYTGAGQPQHF	TGTGCCAGCAGTTATACAGGGGCGGGGCAGCCCCAGCATTTT
TRBV28	TRBJ2-7	18	once	-	CASSLLLLGAGYTYEQYF	TGTGCCAGCAGTTTATTGTTGTTGGGCGCAGGCTACACCTACGAGCAGTACTTC
TRBV29-1	TRBJ2-3	17	-	TRBD2	CSVDQWTGGPSTDTQYF	TGCAGCGTTGATCAGTGGACGGGGGGACCTAGCACAGATACGCAGTATTTT
TRBV27	TRBJ1-5	13	once	TRBD1	CASGTGRNQPQHF	TGTGCCAGTGGGACAGGGCGCAATCAGCCCCAGCATTTT
TRBV6-6	TRBJ2-3	16	once	TRBD2	CASSSALAGATDTQYF	TGTGCCAGCAGTTCTGCACTAGCGGGGGCCACAGATACGCAGTATTTT
TRBV29-1	TRBJ1-5	17	once	-	CSVGGQQGSESNQPQHF	TGCAGCGTTGGAGGGCAACAGGGAAGCGAGAGCAATCAGCCCCAGCATTTT
TRBV6-5	TRBJ2-7	15	-	TRBD2	CASSYSAGESYEQYF	TGTGCCAGCAGTTACTCGGCGGGGGAATCCTACGAGCAGTACTTC
TRBV5-6	TRBJ1-5	13	-	TRBD1	CASSLDRGQPQHF	TGTGCCAGCAGCTTGGACAGGGGTCAGCCCCAGCATTTT
TRBV5-1	TRBJ2-5	14	-	TRBD2	CASSQGLAEETQYF	TGCGCCAGCAGCCAAGGACTAGCGGAAGAGACCCAGTACTTC
TRBV7-2	TRBJ1-6	15	-	-	CASSLVQGSDSPLHF	TGTGCCAGCAGCTTAGTCCAGGGGAGCGATTCACCCCTCCACTTT
TRBV10-3	TRBJ1-2	14	once	TRBD1	CAISGGDSHYGYTF	TGTGCCATCAGTGGGGGGGACAGCCACTATGGCTACACCTTC
TRBV30	TRBJ1-4	15	-	TRBD1	CAWSGDRGLIEKLFF	TGTGCCTGGAGTGGGGACAGGGGGCTAATCGAAAAACTGTTTTTT
TRBV7-9	TRBJ2-7	14	-	TRBD1	CASSLDRGLGEQYF	TGTGCCAGCAGCTTAGACAGGGGGCTAGGCGAGCAGTACTTC
TRBV3-1/TRBV3-2	TRBJ2-2	15	-	-	CASSPPTGNTGELFF	TGTGCCAGCAGCCCCCCGACAGGGAACACCGGGGAGCTGTTTTTT
TRBV6-5	TRBJ1-2	13	-	-	CASGLLTGNGYTF	TGTGCCAGCGGACTGTTAACAGGGAACGGCTACACCTTC
TRBV29-1	TRBJ1-2	13	-	TRBD1	CSAHTGGASGYTF	TGCAGCGCCCACACAGGGGGCGCGTCTGGCTACACCTTC
TRBV6-2/TRBV6-3	TRBJ1-2	17	once	TRBD1	CASSLDRESLYHYGYTF	TGTGCCAGCAGTTTGGACAGGGAGTCGTTGTACCACTATGGCTACACCTTC
TRBV13	TRBJ2-3	13	-	-	CASSLDYSDTQYF	TGTGCCAGCAGCTTAGACTATTCAGATACGCAGTATTTT
TRBV7-8	TRBJ1-1	13	-	-	CASSFSRGTEAFF	TGTGCCAGCAGCTTTAGCCGAGGGACTGAAGCTTTCTTT
TRBV27	TRBJ1-5	14	medium-sized	-	CASSLDSPNQPQHF	TGTGCCAGCAGTTTGGACAGTCCGAATCAGCCCCAGCATTTT
TRBV9	TRBJ2-3	15	-	-	CASSVDYFTGDTQYF	TGTGCCAGCAGCGTAGACTACTTCACCGGAGATACGCAGTATTTT
TRBV5-6	TRBJ2-7	14	-	-	CASSLKPGTYEQYF	TGTGCCAGCAGCTTGAAACCAGGGACCTACGAGCAGTACTTC
TRBV5-5	TRBJ2-7	16	-	-	CASSPLLTGRTYEQYF	TGTGCCAGCAGCCCCCTTTTGACAGGACGGACCTACGAGCAGTACTTC
TRBV28	TRBJ1-2	14	-	-	CASSYGTTNYGYTF	TGTGCCAGCAGTTACGGGACAACTAACTATGGCTACACCTTC
TRBV29-1	TRBJ2-7	12	-	-	CSVEGRDYEQYF	TGCAGCGTTGAGGGCAGGGACTACGAGCAGTACTTC
TRBV29-1	TRBJ2-3	16	-	TRBD2	CSVFEASGTLTDTQYF	TGCAGCGTTTTCGAGGCTAGCGGGACTTTAACAGATACGCAGTATTTT
TRBV6-5	TRBJ2-7	14	-	-	CASRLQRFGGEQYF	TGTGCCAGCAGATTACAGCGATTTGGAGGTGAGCAGTACTTC
TRBV18	TRBJ1-5	15	once	-	CASSPLGGSNQPQHF	TGTGCCAGCTCACCACTAGGGGGAAGCAATCAGCCCCAGCATTTT
TRBV3-1/TRBV3-2	TRBJ1-1	17	-	-	CASRPWGSEGGNTEAFF	TGTGCCAGCAGACCATGGGGGTCGGAGGGAGGGAACACTGAAGCTTTCTTT
TRBV9	TRBJ2-7	15	-	-	CASSVGPPGYYEQYF	TGTGCCAGCAGCGTAGGCCCCCCAGGATATTACGAGCAGTACTTC
TRBV7-2	TRBJ2-3	15	-	TRBD1	CASSLWTGGRDTQYF	TGTGCCAGCAGCTTATGGACAGGGGGTAGAGATACGCAGTATTTT
TRBV2	TRBJ2-7	13	-	-	CASSRGDTTKQYF	TGTGCCAGCAGCAGGGGGGATACTACGAAGCAGTACTTC
TRBV4-3	TRBJ2-5	15	-	-	CASSQGLSLQETQYF	TGCGCCAGCAGCCAAGGGTTATCACTTCAAGAGACCCAGTACTTC
TRBV7-2	TRBJ2-5	14	once	TRBD1	CASGNRGRRETQYF	TGTGCCAGCGGAAACAGGGGGCGTCGGGAGACCCAGTACTTC
TRBV6-5	TRBJ2-7	15	medium-sized	TRBD1	CASSYFRDRGSEQYF	TGTGCCAGCAGTTACTTCCGGGACAGGGGCTCCGAGCAGTACTTC
TRBV7-3	TRBJ2-5	15	-	TRBD1	CASSYDRGGWETQYF	TGTGCCAGCAGCTACGACAGGGGTGGATGGGAGACCCAGTACTTC
TRBV29-1	TRBJ1-1	13	once	TRBD1	CSVVQGATTEAFF	TGCAGCGTTGTACAGGGGGCGACCACTGAAGCTTTCTTT
TRBV27	TRBJ2-7	12	few	TRBD1	CASSLNPGGLIF	TGTGCCAGCAGTTTGAACCCAGGGGGCCTGATCTTC
TRBV5-8	TRBJ2-3	13	-	-	CASSRHGADTQYF	TGTGCCAGCAGCCGGCACGGGGCAGATACGCAGTATTTT